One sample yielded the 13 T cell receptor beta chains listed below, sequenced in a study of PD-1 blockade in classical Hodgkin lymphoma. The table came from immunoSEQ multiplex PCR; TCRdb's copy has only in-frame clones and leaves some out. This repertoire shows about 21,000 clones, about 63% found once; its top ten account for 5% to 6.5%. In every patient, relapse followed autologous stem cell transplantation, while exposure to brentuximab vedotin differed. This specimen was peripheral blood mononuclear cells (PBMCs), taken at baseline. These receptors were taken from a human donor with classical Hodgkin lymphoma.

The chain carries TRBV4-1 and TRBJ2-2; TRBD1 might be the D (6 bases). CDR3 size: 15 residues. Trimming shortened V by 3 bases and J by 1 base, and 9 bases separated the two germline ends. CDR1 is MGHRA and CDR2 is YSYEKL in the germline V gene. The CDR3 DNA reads TGCGCCAGCAGCCATCCGGGACAGAACACCGGGGAGCTGTTTTTT. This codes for CASSHPGQNTGELFF.

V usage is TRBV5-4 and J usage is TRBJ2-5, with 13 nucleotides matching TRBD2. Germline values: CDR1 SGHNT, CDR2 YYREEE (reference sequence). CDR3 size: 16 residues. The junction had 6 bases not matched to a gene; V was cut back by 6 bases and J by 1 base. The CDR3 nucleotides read TGTGCCAGCAACTCGGGACTAGCGGGGATCCAAGAGACCCAGTACTTC. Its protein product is CASNSGLAGIQETQYF.

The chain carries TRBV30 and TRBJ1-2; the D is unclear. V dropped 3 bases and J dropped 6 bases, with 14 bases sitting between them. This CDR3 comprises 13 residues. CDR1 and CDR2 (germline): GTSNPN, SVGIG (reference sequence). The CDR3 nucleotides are TGTGCCTGGAGGGAAGGCCTAAGGAATGGCTACACCTTC. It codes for CAWREGLRNGYTF.

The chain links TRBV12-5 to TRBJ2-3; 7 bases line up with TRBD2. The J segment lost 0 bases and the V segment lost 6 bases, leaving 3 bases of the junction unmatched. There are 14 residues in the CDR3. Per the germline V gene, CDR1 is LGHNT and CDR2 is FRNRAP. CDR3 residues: CASGPGGSTDTQYF. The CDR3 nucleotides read TGTGCTAGTGGCCCCGGGGGGAGCACAGATACGCAGTATTTT.

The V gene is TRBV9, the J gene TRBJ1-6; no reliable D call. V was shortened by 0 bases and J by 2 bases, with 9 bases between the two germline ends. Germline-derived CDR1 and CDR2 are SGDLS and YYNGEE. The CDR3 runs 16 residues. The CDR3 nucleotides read TGTGCCAGCAGCGTAGCAGGTATTGCCTATAATTCACCCCTCCACTTT. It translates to CASSVAGIAYNSPLHF.

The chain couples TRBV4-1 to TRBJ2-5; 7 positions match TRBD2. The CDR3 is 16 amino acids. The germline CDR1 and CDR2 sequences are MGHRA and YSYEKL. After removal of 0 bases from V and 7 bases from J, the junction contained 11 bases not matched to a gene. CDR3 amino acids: CASSQDKGRALGTQYF. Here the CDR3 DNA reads TGCGCCAGCAGCCAAGATAAAGGGAGGGCCTTGGGGACCCAGTACTTC.

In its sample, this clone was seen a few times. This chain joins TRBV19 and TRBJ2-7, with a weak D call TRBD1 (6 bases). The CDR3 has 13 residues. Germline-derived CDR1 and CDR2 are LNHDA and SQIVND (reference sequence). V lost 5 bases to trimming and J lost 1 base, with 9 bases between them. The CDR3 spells CASSLRGSYEQYF. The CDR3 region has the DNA TGTGCCAGTAGTCTCAGGGGTTCCTACGAGCAGTACTTC.

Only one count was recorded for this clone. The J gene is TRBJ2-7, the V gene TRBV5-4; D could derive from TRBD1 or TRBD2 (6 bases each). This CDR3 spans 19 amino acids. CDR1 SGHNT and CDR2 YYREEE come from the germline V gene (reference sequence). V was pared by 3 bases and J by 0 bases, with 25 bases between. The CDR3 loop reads CASSSDYNRDNRNSYEQYF. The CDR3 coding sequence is TGTGCCAGCAGCTCGGACTATAACCGGGACAACCGAAACTCCTACGAGCAGTACTTC. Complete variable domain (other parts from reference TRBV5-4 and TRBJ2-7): ETGVTQSPTHLIKTRGQQVTLRCSSQSGHNTVSWYQQALGQGPQFIFQYYREEENGRGNFPPRFSGLQFPNYSSELNVNALELDDSALYLCASSSDYNRDNRNSYEQYFGPGTRLTVT.

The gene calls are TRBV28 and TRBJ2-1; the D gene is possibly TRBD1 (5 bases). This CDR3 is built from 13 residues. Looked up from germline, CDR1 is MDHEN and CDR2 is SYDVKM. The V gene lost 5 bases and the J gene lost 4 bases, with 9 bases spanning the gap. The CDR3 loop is CASSGRVYNEQFF. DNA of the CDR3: TGTGCCAGCAGTGGCAGGGTTTACAATGAGCAGTTCTTC.

CDR3 DNA sequence: TGTGCCAGCAGTTACGTTGCGGTGGGTGGGTACGAGCAGTACTTC. It codes for CASSYVAVGGYEQYF. The chain is built from TRBV6-6 and TRBJ2-7; D not resolved. CDR1 is MNHNY, CDR2 SVGAGI, per germline (reference sequence). The ends were cut back, 2 bases at V and 4 bases at J, with 15 bases in the middle. This CDR3 has 15 amino acids.

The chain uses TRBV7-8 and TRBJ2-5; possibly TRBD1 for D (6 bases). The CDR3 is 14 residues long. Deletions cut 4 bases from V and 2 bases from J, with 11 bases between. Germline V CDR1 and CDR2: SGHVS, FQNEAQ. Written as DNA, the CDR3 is TGTGCCAGCAGCTCCTACAGGGTTCAAGAGACCCAGTACTTC. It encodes CASSSYRVQETQYF.

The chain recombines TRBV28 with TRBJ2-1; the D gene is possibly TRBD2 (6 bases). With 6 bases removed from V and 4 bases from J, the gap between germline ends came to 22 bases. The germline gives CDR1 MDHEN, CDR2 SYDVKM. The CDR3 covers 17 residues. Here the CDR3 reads CASSPRLGEPFYNEQFF. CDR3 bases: TGTGCCAGCAGCCCGAGACTAGGAGAACCCTTTTACAATGAGCAGTTCTTC.

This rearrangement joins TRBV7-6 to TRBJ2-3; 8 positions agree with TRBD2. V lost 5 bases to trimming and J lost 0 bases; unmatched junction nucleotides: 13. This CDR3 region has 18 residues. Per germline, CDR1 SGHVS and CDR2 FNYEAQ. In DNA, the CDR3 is TGTGCCAGCAGCCCCCCAGGAAGTAGCGGGGCTAGCACAGATACGCAGTATTTT. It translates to CASSPPGSSGASTDTQYF.